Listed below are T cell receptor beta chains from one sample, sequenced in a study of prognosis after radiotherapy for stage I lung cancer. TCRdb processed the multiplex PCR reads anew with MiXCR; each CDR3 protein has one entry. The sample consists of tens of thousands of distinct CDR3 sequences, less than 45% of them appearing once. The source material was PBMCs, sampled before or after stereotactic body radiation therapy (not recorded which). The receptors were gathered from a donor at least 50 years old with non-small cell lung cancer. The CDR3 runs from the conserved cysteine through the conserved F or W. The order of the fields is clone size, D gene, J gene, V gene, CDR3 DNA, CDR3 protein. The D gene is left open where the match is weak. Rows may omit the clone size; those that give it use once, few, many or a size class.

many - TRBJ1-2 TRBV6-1 TGTGCCAGCAAGGGGGAGGGCTACACCTTC CASKGEGYTF
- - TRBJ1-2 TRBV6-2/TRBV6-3 TGTGCCAGCAGTCCCGAGACATGGTCGGTCTATGGCTACACCTTC CASSPETWSVYGYTF
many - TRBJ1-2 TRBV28 TGTGCCAGCAGCGGTCTGGCAAACTATGGCTACACCTTC CASSGLANYGYTF
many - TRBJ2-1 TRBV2 TGTGCCAGCAGTGATGTTCGCTCTGGACATGAGCAGTTCTTC CASSDVRSGHEQFF
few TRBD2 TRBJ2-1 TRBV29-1 TGCAGCGTTGAATCTAGCGGGGACCTTCAGTTCTTC CSVESSGDLQFF
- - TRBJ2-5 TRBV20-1 TGCAGTGCTAGACGCTACCTGGGTGGCGAAGATACCCAGTACTTC CSARRYLGGEDTQYF
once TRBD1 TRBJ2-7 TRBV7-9 TGTGCCAGCAGCCCCTTGGACAGGGGAAGAGGCGACGAGCAGTACTTC CASSPLDRGRGDEQYF
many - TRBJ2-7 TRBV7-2 TGTGCCAGCAGCTTGGGACTTGCCTACGAGCAGTACTTC CASSLGLAYEQYF
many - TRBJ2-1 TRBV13 TGTGCCAGCAGCTTGGGAAGTCGGGAGCAGTTCTTC CASSLGSREQFF
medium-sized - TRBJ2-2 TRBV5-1 TGCGCCAGCAGCTTCCGGGACAACGGGGAGCTGTTTTTT CASSFRDNGELFF
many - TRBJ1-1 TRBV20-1 TGCAGTGCTAGCGCCTGGGGCAGGGGTTTCACTGAAGCTTTCTTT CSASAWGRGFTEAFF
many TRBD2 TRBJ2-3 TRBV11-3 TGTGCCAGCAGCGGAGCGGGAGCCGGGTCCTCCACAGATACGCAGTATTTT CASSGAGAGSSTDTQYF
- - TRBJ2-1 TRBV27 TGTGCCAGCAGTTCCCCTTATGTTCGCGGGCAGGACAATGAGCAGTTCTTC CASSSPYVRGQDNEQFF
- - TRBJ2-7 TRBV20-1 TGCAGTGCTAGAGAGGACGGGGACGAGCAGTACTTC CSAREDGDEQYF
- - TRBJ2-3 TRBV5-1 TGTGCCAGCAGCATGGGGGGCCCCACCCGGGAGAATACGCAGTATTTT CASSMGGPTRENTQYF
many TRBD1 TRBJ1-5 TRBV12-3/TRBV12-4 TGTGCCAGCAGTCCCACAGGGGGCGTTCAGCCCCAGCATTTT CASSPTGGVQPQHF
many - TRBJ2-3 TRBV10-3 TGTGCCATCAGTGATTGGTTGGGTAGGGGCGTCCTCAGAGAGGGATCAGATACGCAGTATTTT CAISDWLGRGVLREGSDTQYF
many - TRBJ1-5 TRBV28 TGTGCCAGCAGGCTGAGCAATCAGCCCCAGCATTTT CASRLSNQPQHF
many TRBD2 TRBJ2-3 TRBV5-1 TGCGCCAGCAGCTCCGGTTTGAGCGGGAGTTCCACAGATACGCAGTATTTT CASSSGLSGSSTDTQYF
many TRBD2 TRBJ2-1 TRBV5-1 TGCGCCAGCAGTTCCGGGGAGGGCGGCATGACGTATGAGCAGTTCTTC CASSSGEGGMTYEQFF
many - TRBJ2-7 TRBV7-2 TGTGCCAGCAGATCGACTAACGGGAGCGACGAGCAGTACTTC CASRSTNGSDEQYF
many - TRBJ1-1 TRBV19 TGTGCCAGTAGTCCGCTCTGGGGAACTGAAGCTTTCTTT CASSPLWGTEAFF
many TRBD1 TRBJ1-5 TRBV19 TGTGCCAGTAGTCCCCGACTCACAGGGGGACTCAATCAGCCCCAGCATTTT CASSPRLTGGLNQPQHF
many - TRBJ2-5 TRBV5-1 TGCGCCAGCAGCCTGATTCCTGGGCGTGAAGAGACCCAGTACTTC CASSLIPGREETQYF
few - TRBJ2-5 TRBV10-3 TGTGCCATCAGTATGGCGGGAAACCAAGAGACCCAGTACTTC CAISMAGNQETQYF
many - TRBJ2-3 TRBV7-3 TGTGCCAGCAGCTTAACCCCTACTAGCACAGATACGCAGTATTTT CASSLTPTSTDTQYF
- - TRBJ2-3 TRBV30 TGTTCCTGGAGTGTGGGGTGGATGACAGATACGCAGTATTTT CSWSVGWMTDTQYF
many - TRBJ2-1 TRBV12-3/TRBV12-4 TGTGCCAGCAGTTTAAGGGAGGCCAGCTACAATGAGCAGTTCTTC CASSLREASYNEQFF
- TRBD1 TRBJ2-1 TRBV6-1 TGTGCCAGCAGCCGACAGGGGGTGGTTTTACTCGAGCAGTTCTTC CASSRQGVVLLEQFF
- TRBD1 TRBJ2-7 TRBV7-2 TGTGCCAGCAGCCCCTGGACAGGGCGTTATCAGTACTTC CASSPWTGRYQYF
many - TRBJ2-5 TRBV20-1 TGCAGTGCTAGGTACGGCCAAGAGACCCAGTACTTC CSARYGQETQYF
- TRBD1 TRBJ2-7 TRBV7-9 TGTGCCAGCAGCTCGGACAGGGGGCTACACGAGCAGTACTTC CASSSDRGLHEQYF
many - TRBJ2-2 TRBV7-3 TGTGCCAGCAGCTTAATGCGTCCCGGGGAGCTGTTTTTT CASSLMRPGELFF
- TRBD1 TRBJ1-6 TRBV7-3 TGTGCCAGCATTTCACAGGGGGCTTGGAATTCACCCCTCCACTTT CASISQGAWNSPLHF
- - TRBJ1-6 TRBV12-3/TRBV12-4 TGTGCCTGCCGTTTGGGGGTCGGGTCACCCATACACTTT CACRLGVGSPIHF
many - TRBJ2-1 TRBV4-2 TGTGCCAGCAGCCAAGCGGATGAGCAGTTCTTC CASSQADEQFF
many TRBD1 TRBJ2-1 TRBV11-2 TGTGCCAGCAGCGCAGGGGGCGGTGTTCGAGCGAATGAGCAGTTCTTC CASSAGGGVRANEQFF
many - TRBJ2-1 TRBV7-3 TGTGCCAGCAGCTTAACACGGAACAATGAGCAGTTCTTC CASSLTRNNEQFF
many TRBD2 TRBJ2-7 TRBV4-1 TGCGCCAGCAGCCTCCATGGAAGCGGGAACGAGCAGTACTTC CASSLHGSGNEQYF
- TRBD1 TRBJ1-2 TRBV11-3 TGTGCCAGCAGCTTGGGACAGGGATTCGACTATGGCTACACCTTC CASSLGQGFDYGYTF
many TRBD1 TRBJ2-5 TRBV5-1 TGCGCCAGCAGCATTACAGGGGGCGCGTTGAGAGAGACCCAGTACTTC CASSITGGALRETQYF
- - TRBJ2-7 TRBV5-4 TGTGCCAGCAGCTTGGAACGGGGGTACGAGCAGTACTTC CASSLERGYEQYF
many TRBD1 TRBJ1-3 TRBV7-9 TGTGCCAGCAGCCGATACGACAGGGGGCCTGTTGGAAACACCATATATTTT CASSRYDRGPVGNTIYF
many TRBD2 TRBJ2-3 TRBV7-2 TGTGCCAGCAGCTTAGGTAGCGGGAGGTCCGCAGATACGCAGTATTTT CASSLGSGRSADTQYF
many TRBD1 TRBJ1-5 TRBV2 TGTGCCAGCAGTCCAGGGGGCCCTAGCAATCAGCCCCAGCATTTT CASSPGGPSNQPQHF
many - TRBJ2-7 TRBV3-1 TGTGCCAGCAGCCAAGGCAGGGTAATATTATACTTC CASSQGRVILYF
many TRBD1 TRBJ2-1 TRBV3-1 TGTGCCAACAGCCGGACAGGGGGGCGTGAGCAGTTCTTC CANSRTGGREQFF
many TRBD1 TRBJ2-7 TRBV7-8 TGTGCCAGCAGCTTCGACAGGGTCCCTTCCTACGAGCAGTACTTC CASSFDRVPSYEQYF
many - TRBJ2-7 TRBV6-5 TGTGCCAGCAGTTACCAAACCTACGAGCAGTACTTC CASSYQTYEQYF